This TCR beta chain was retrieved from a study of cytomegalovirus exposure and HLA in healthy donors. The CDR3 runs to 13 residues. Germline assignment: CDR1 SGHNT and CDR2 YYREEE (reference sequence). Trimming left V 2 bases short and J 8 bases short, with 13 bases between. Researchers ran the PCR with 60 Vbeta and 13 Jbeta primers. The method was immunoSEQ multiplex PCR; TCRdb's version includes in-frame clones alone and lacks a portion of them. The sample lists more than 130,000 clones; 80% were seen once. Sequenced input: PBMCs. The sequence was collected from a man aged 35-49 years in good health and CMV-seropositive. The chain has TRBV5-4 and TRBJ1-2; no definite D call. Written as DNA, the CDR3 is TGTGCCAGCAGCTTAGGCCTAGCTGACGGCTACACCTTC. Translated: CASSLGLADGYTF.